The clone carrying this T cell receptor (beta chain) came up many times. Its antigen is still unknown. These data belong to a study of CD8 T cells in ankylosing spondylitis. Study-level points and caveats: Researchers reportedly found disease-linked clones significantly enriched in matched ankylosing spondylitis synovial fluid. A TCR beta motif made of several highly homologous variants seemed typical of ankylosing spondylitis blood. Disease-associated clones were CD8+ and fairly uncommon in peripheral blood.

Each TCR beta library was made by quantitative 5'-RACE that incorporated molecular barcodes. TCRdb reprocessed the 5' RACE reads with MiXCR, giving one entry per CDR3 protein. The sample holds about 450,000 distinct CDR3 sequences, roughly 25% seen once. Sequencing was done on a sample of blood, either unsorted or a sorted T cell fraction (not recorded which). The TCR comes from a male donor with ankylosing spondylitis.

This CDR3 reads CASSLVSGDEQYV. In DNA, the CDR3 is TGTGCCAGCAGCTTAGTTTCGGGCGACGAGCAGTACGTC. The rearrangement joins TRBV7-2 to TRBJ2-7; D unclear. V lost 1 base to trimming and J lost 5 bases, with 9 bases between them. There are 13 residues in the CDR3. Germline V lookup: CDR1 SGHTA, CDR2 FQGNSA.